This T cell receptor (beta chain) appears in the sequencing data of a study of control samples from healthy donors and cancer patients. V was clipped by 2 bases and J by 4 bases, with 8 bases between them. Germline V gene sequence: CDR1 KGHSH, CDR2 LQKENI. The CDR3 covers 13 residues. Sequencing was performed with immunoSEQ multiplex PCR; in TCRdb, only in-frame clones are kept and a portion is missing. The table has about 170,000 clones, about 90% seen once. Sequenced sample: blood. The gene calls are TRBV18 and TRBJ2-5; perhaps TRBD1 as D (5 bases). The source of this sequence is a man aged 25 to 40 in good health. The CDR3 coding sequence is TGTGCCAGCTCACCAGGGGCGACAGAGACCCAGTACTTC. Protein sequence: CASSPGATETQYF.